These 17 T cell receptor beta chains were sequenced from one sample in a study of blood T cell repertoires in COVID-19. TCRdb keeps only in-frame clones here, not all; method: immunoSEQ multiplex PCR. The sample records roughly 85,000 clones, just over 85% being singletons. Sequencing was carried out using peripheral blood. These receptors were collected from a man aged 45-65 years with active or convalescent COVID-19.

On this clone itself: Other DNA sequences of this sample code for an identical CDR3. The rearrangement joins TRBV9 to TRBJ2-7, with D perhaps matching TRBD2 (5 bases). Germline V lookup: CDR1 SGDLS, CDR2 YYNGEE. The length of the CDR3 is 14 residues. V was trimmed by 0 bases and J by 2 bases, leaving 9 bases between them. The CDR3 bases are TGTGCCAGCAGCGTAGCAGGAGGACCCTACGAGCAGTACTTC. This sequence encodes CASSVAGGPYEQYF.

The chain is built from TRBV5-1 and TRBJ2-5, with a weak D call TRBD2 (6 bases). V was shortened by 3 bases and J by 1 base, with 10 bases between the two germline ends. Germline V gene sequence: CDR1 SGHRS, CDR2 YFSETQ. The CDR3 totals 14 residues. CDR3 nucleotides: TGCGCCAGCAGCTCCTATAGCGGCCAAGAGACCCAGTACTTC. This gives the protein CASSSYSGQETQYF.

V usage is TRBV5-8 and J usage is TRBJ2-2; unclear D gene. V lost 4 bases and J lost 9, with 19 bases in between. This CDR3 comprises 15 residues. The germline CDR1 and CDR2 sequences are SGHTS and YDEGEE. The CDR3 DNA reads TGTGCCAGCAGCCGAAGTGGCCATACTATGAGGGAGCTGTTTTTT. Its protein product is CASSRSGHTMRELFF.

V is TRBV10-1 and J is TRBJ1-6, with 8 bases fitting TRBD1. This CDR3 is 14 amino acids long. The V gene end was trimmed by 9 bases and the J gene end by 6 bases; junction bases not matched to a gene: 7. Germline V lookup: CDR1 WNHNN, CDR2 SYGVQD (reference sequence). This CDR3 is CASPTGGGNSPLHF. In DNA, the CDR3 is TGCGCCAGTCCAACAGGGGGGGGTAATTCACCCCTCCACTTT.

The rearrangement links TRBV6-5 to TRBJ1-4; TRBD1 agrees at 7 bases. Unmatched junction bases numbered 11, after V lost 10 bases and J lost 3 bases. The germline CDR1 and CDR2 sequences are MNHEY and SVGAGI. CDR3 length: 15 amino acids. DNA of the CDR3: TGTGCCACTTCGACAGGGTCTCTTGCTAATGAAAAACTGTTTTTT. Translating gives CATSTGSLANEKLFF.

This clone has only a few counts. The rearrangement links TRBV7-9 to TRBJ2-1; TRBD1 aligns across 9 bases. This CDR3 region has 18 residues. The junction had 13 bases not matched to a gene; V was cut back by 0 bases and J by 7 bases. CDR1 SEHNR and CDR2 FQNEAQ come from the germline V gene (reference sequence). The CDR3 nucleotides are TGTGCCAGCAGCTTAGCAGTATACCGAAGGGACAGGGAAAATGAGCAGTTCTTC. Amino acids: CASSLAVYRRDRENEQFF.

V gene TRBV11-2 combines with J gene TRBJ2-5; 10 bases fit TRBD1. The CDR3 has 15 residues. J gave up 4 bases and V 5 bases, and 7 bases lay outside the gene matches. CDR1 is SGHAT, CDR2 FQNNGV, per germline. Written as DNA, the CDR3 is TGTGCCAGCAGCCGGGACAGGGGTCGTAGAGAGACCCAGTACTTC. It yields the protein CASSRDRGRRETQYF.

V is TRBV21-1 and J is TRBJ2-2; the listed D gene, TRBD2, was not tested against the DNA. TRBV21-1 is labeled a pseudogene. The CDR3 runs 16 residues. The CDR3 sequence is CASSRGGHEAAGELFF. CDR3 nucleotides: TGTGCCAGCAGCAGGGGGGGACACGAGGCGGCCGGGGAGCTGTTTTTT.

This sequence joins TRBV10-3 and TRBJ2-7; D is perhaps TRBD1 (5 bases). Germline V CDR1 and CDR2: ENHRY, SYGVKD. V lost 6 bases and J lost 5, with 23 bases in between. This CDR3 spans 16 amino acids. CDR3 loop: CAIRPQGSRSPHEQYF. DNA of the CDR3: TGTGCCATCAGGCCCCAGGGCTCCCGATCCCCCCACGAGCAGTACTTC.

The chain couples TRBV10-3 to TRBJ2-2; 8 positions agree with TRBD2. The CDR3 sequence is 17 residues long. V dropped 8 bases and J dropped 1; count of bases not matched to a gene: 12. From germline, CDR1 is ENHRY and CDR2 SYGVKD. CDR3 in amino acids: CAIRDRGAGGNTGELFF. CDR3 nucleotide sequence: TGTGCCATCCGCGACCGGGGGGCGGGAGGGAACACCGGGGAGCTGTTTTTT.

The J gene is TRBJ1-1, the V gene TRBV19, with 7 bases fitting TRBD1. The CDR3 contains 15 residues. V lost 7 bases, J lost 1 base, and 9 bases stayed unmatched. From germline, CDR1 is LNHDA and CDR2 SQIVND (reference sequence). The CDR3 sequence: CASNQQSGGNTEAFF. CDR3 sequence (DNA): TGTGCCAGTAACCAACAGTCAGGGGGGAACACTGAAGCTTTCTTT.

The chain joins TRBV10-3 to TRBJ1-2; unclear D gene. Per the germline V gene, CDR1 is ENHRY and CDR2 is SYGVKD. This CDR3 comprises 14 residues. The V and J ends lost 3 bases and 7 bases respectively, with 15 bases between them. The CDR3 protein is CAISDGEARSGYTF. The CDR3 DNA follows: TGTGCCATCAGTGATGGGGAGGCCCGCAGTGGCTACACCTTC.

The V call is TRBV10-3, the J call TRBJ2-5; 9 bases are shared with TRBD1. The germline V gene encodes CDR1 ENHRY and CDR2 SYGVKD. The CDR3 is made up of 14 amino acids. Losses at the gene ends were 6 bases for V and 4 bases for J; bases not matched to a gene: 6. Here the CDR3 DNA reads TGTGCCATCAGCCAGACAGGGGGGGGAGAGACCCAGTACTTC. Protein: CAISQTGGGETQYF.

The V and J genes are TRBV3-1 (or the pseudogene TRBV3-2) and TRBJ2-3; D not resolved. The germline V gene encodes CDR1 LGHDT and CDR2 YNNKEL (reference sequence). V shed 4 bases and J shed 4 bases, with 18 bases lying between them. The CDR3 is made up of 16 amino acids. In DNA form, the CDR3 reads TGTGCCAGCAGCCCGCGGAGAAGTAGCTTTGCAGATACGCAGTATTTT. Translation: CASSPRRSSFADTQYF.

This chain connects TRBV6-5 to TRBJ1-1, with a possible D match to TRBD1 (6 bases). V shed 6 bases and J shed 5 bases, with 16 bases lying between them. Germline V gives CDR1 MNHEY, CDR2 SVGAGI. CDR3 size: 14 residues. Written as DNA, the CDR3 is TGTGCCAGCAGAGGTGGTCAGGGGAGTACTGAAGCTTTCTTT. Protein product: CASRGGQGSTEAFF.

The chain carries TRBV3-1 (or the pseudogene TRBV3-2) and TRBJ2-2; unclear D gene. Germline V gene data show CDR1 as LGHDT and CDR2 as YNNKEL (reference sequence). V gave up 6 bases and J gave up 5 bases, with 10 bases separating them. The CDR3 runs 13 residues. In DNA, the CDR3 is TGTGCCAGCAGTCGCGAGTGGACCGGGGAGCTGTTTTTT. The encoded protein is CASSREWTGELFF.

The chain links TRBV10-1 to TRBJ2-6; D is unclear. The length of the CDR3 is 17 residues. Trimming left V 10 bases short and J 0 bases short, with 19 bases between. The germline gives CDR1 WNHNN, CDR2 SYGVQD (reference sequence). The CDR3 spells CAMTNWVSISGANVLTF. The CDR3 nucleotides are TGCGCCATGACAAATTGGGTCAGCATCTCTGGGGCCAACGTCCTGACTTTC.